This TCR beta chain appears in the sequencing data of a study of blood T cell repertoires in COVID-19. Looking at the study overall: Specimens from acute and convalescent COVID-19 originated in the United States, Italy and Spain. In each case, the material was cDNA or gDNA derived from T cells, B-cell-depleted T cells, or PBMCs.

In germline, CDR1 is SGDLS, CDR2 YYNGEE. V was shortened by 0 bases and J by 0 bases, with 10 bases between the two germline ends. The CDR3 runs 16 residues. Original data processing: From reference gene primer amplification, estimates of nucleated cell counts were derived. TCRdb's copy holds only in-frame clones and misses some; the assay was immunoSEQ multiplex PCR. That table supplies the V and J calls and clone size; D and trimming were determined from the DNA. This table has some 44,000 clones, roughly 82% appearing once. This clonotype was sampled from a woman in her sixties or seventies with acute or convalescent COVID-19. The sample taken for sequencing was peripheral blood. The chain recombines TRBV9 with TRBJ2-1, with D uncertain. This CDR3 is CASSVAGRRSYNEQFF. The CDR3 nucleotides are TGTGCCAGCAGCGTAGCTGGCAGGCGCTCCTACAATGAGCAGTTCTTC.